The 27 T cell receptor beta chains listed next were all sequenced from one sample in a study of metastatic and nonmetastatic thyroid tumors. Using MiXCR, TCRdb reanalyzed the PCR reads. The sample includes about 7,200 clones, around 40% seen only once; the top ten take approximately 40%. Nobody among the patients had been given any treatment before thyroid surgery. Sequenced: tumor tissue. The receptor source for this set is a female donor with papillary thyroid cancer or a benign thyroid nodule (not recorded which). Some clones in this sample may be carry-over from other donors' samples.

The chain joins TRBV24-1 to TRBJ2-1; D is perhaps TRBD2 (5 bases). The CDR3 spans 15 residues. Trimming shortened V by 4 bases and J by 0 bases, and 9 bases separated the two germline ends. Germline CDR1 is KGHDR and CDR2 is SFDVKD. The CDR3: CATSEGASSYNEQFF. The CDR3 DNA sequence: TGTGCCACCAGTGAGGGAGCGAGCTCCTACAATGAGCAGTTCTTC.

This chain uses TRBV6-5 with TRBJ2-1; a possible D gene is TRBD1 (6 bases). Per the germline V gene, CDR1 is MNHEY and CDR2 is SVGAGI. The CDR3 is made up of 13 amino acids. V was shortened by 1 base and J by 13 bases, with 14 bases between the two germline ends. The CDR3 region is CASSYYSWDKQFF. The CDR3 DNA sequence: TGTGCCAGCAGTTACTATAGCTGGGACAAACAGTTCTTC.

The DNA for the CDR3 is TGTGCCAGCAGCTTCCCCCTCGGAGAGCTGTTTTTT. Its translation is CASSFPLGELFF. The chain links TRBV5-5 to TRBJ2-2, with D unclear. From germline, CDR1 is SGHKS and CDR2 YYEKEE (reference sequence). Trimming took off 2 bases at V and 11 bases at J, with 10 bases between the two ends. This CDR3 is 12 amino acids long. Using reference TRBV5-5 and TRBJ2-2 for the parts outside the CDR3, the full variable domain is DAGVTQSPTHLIKTRGQQVTLRCSPISGHKSVSWYQQVLGQGPQFIFQYYEKEERGRGNFPDRFSARQFPNYSSELNVNALLLGDSALYLCASSFPLGELFFGEGSRLTVL.

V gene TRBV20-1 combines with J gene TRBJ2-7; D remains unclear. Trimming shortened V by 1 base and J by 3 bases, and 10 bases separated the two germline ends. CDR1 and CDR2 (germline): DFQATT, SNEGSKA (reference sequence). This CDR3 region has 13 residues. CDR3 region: CSARGQVDYEQYF. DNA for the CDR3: TGCAGTGCTAGAGGTCAGGTGGACTACGAGCAGTACTTC.

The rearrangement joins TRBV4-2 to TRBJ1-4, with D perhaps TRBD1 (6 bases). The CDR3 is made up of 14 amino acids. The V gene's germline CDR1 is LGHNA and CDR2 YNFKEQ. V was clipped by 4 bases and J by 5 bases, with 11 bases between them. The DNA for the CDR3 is TGTGCCAGCAGCCGACGGACAGCCAATGAAAAACTGTTTTTT. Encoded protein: CASSRRTANEKLFF.

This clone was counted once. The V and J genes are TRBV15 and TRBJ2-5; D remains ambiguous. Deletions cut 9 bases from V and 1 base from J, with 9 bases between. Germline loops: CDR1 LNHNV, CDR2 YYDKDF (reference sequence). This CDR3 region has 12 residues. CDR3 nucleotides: TGTGCCACTAGGACGGCCCAAGAGACCCAGTACTTC. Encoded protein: CATRTAQETQYF.

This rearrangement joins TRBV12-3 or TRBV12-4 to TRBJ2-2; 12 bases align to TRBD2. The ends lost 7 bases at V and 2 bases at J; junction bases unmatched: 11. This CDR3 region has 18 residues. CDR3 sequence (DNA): TGTGCCAGCAAAGTAGTCCTCGGACTAGCGGGAAACACCGGGGAGCTGTTTTTT. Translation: CASKVVLGLAGNTGELFF.

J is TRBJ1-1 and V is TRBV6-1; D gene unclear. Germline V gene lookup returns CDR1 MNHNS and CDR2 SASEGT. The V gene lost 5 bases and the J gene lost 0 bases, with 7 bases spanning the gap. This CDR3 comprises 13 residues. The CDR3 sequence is CASSTSMNTEAFF. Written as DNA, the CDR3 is TGTGCCAGCAGTACATCGATGAACACTGAAGCTTTCTTT.

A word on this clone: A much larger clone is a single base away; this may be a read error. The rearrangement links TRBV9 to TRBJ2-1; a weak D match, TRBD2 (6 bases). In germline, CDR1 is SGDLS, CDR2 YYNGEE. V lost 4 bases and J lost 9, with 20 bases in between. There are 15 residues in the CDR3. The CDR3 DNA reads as TGTGCCAGCAGCTTTGCGGAGGGCCTAGTAGGTGAGCAGTTCTTC. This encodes CASSFAEGLVGEQFF. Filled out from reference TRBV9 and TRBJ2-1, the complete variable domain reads DSGVTQTPKHLITATGQRVTLRCSPRSGDLSVYWYQQSLDQGLQFLIQYYNGEERAKGNILERFSAQQFPDLHSELNLSSLELGDSALYFCASSFAEGLVGEQFFGPGTRLTVL.

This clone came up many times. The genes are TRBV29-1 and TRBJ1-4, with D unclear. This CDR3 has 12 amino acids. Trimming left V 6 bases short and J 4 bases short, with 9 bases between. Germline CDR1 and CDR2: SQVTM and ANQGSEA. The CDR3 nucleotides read TGCAGCGTACTCGGGAGTAATGAAAAACTGTTTTTT. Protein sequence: CSVLGSNEKLFF.

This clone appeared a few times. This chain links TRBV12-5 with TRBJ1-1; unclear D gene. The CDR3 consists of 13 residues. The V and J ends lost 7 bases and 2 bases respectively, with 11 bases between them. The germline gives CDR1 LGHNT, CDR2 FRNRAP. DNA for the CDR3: TGTGCTAGTGCCGCCGACTTAAACACTGAAGCTTTCTTT. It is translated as CASAADLNTEAFF.

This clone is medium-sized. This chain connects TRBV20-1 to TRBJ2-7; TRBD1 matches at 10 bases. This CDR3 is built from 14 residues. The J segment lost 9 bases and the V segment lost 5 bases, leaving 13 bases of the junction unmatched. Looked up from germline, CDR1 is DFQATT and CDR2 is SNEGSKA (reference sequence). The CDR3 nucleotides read TGCAGTGCTCCTTTTACTCCGGGACAGGGGTCGCAGTACTTC. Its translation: CSAPFTPGQGSQYF.

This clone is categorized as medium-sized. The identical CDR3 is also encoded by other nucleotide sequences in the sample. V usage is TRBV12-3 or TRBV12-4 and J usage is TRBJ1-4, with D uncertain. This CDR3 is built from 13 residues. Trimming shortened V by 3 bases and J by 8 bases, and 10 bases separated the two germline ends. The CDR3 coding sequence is TGTGCCAGCAGTTTTGGCGGGAGGGAAAAACTGTTTTTT. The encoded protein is CASSFGGREKLFF.

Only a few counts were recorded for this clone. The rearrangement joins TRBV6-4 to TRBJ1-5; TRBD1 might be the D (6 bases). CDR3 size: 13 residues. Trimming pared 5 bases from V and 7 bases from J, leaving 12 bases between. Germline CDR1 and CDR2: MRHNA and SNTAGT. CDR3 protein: CASSYETGQPQHF. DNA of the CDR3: TGTGCCAGCAGTTATGAGACAGGCCAGCCCCAGCATTTT.

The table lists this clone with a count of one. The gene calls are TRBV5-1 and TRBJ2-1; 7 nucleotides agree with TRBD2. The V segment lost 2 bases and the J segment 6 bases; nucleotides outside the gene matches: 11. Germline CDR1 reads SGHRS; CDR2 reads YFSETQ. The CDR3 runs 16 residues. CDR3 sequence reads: CASSFGLGLSSNEQFF. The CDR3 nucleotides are TGCGCCAGCAGCTTTGGTTTGGGACTATCAAGCAATGAGCAGTTCTTC.

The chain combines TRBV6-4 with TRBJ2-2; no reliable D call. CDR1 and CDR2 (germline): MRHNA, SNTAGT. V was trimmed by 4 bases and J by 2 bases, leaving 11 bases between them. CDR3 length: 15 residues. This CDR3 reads CASSVTGLNTGELFF. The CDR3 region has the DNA TGTGCCAGCAGTGTGACTGGCCTAAACACCGGGGAGCTGTTTTTT.

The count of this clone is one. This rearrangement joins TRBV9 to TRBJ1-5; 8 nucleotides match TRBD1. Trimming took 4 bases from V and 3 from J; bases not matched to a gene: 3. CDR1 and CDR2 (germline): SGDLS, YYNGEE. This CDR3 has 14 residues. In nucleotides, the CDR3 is TGTGCCAGCAGCTCACAGGGGGACAATCAGCCCCAGCATTTT. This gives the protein CASSSQGDNQPQHF.

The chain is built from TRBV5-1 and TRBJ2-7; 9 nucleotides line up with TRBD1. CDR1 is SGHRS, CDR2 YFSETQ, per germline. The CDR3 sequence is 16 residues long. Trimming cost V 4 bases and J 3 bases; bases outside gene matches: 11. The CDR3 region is CASSGGWDRDIYEQYF. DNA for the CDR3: TGCGCCAGCAGCGGGGGTTGGGACAGGGACATCTACGAGCAGTACTTC.

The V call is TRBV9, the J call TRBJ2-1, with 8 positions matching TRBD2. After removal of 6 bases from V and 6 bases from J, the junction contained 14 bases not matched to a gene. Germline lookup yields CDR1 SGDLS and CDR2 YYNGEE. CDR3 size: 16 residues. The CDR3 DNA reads TGTGCCAGCATCCCTCGGGCGGGGGGCGCTGGCAATGAGCAGTTCTTC. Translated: CASIPRAGGAGNEQFF.

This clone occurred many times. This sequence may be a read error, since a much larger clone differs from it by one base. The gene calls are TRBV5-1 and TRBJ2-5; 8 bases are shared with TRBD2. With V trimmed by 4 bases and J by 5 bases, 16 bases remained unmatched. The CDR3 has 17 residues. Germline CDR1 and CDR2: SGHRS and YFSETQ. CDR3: CASSPGRAGAGIETQYF. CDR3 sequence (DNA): TGCGCCAGCAGCCCGGGACGAGCGGGAGCGGGGATTGAGACCCAGTACTTC.

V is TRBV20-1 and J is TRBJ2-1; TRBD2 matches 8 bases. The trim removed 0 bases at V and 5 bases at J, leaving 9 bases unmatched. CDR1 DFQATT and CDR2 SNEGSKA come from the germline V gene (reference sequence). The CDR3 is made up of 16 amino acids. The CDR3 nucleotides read TGCAGTGCTAGAGATCAAAGCGGGAGTTGGGACAATGAGCAGTTCTTC. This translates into CSARDQSGSWDNEQFF.

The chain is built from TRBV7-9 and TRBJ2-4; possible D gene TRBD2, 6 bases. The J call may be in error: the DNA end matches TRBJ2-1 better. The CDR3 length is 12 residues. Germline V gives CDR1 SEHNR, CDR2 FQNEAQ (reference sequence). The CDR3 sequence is CASSLSETRQFF. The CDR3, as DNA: TGTGCCAGCAGCTTATCGGAGACTAGGCAGTTCTTC.

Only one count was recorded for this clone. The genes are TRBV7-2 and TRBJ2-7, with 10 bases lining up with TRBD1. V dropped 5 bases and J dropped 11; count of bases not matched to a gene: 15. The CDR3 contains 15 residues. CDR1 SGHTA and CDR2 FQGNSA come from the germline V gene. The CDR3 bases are TGTGCCAGCAGCGCCCGGGACAGGGGTGGGGTGGGGGAGTACTTC. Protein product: CASSARDRGGVGEYF.

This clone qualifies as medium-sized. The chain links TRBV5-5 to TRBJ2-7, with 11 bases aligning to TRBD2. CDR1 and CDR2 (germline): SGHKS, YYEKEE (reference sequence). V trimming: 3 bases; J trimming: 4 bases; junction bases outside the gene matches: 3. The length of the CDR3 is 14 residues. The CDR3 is CASSWGTSGYEQYF. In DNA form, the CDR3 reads TGTGCCAGCAGCTGGGGGACTAGCGGATACGAGCAGTACTTC.

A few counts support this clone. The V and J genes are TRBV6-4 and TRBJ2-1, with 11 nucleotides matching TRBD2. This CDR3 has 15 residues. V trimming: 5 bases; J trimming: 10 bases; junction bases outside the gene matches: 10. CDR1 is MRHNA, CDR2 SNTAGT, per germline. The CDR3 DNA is TGTGCCAGCAGTCCCCTTAGCGGGAGGGCCGGAGAGCAGTTCTTC. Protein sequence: CASSPLSGRAGEQFF.

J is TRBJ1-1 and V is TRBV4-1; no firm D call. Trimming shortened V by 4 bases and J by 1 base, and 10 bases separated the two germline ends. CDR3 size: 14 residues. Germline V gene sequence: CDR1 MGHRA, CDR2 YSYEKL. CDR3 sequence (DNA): TGCGCCAGCAGCCCTATATCGGGGAACACTGAAGCTTTCTTT. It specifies CASSPISGNTEAFF.

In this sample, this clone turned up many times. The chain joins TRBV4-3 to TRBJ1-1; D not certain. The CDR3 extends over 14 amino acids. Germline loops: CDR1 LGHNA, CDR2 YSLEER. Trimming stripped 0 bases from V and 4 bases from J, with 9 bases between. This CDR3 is CASSQEDGSTEAFF. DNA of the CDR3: TGCGCCAGCAGCCAAGAAGACGGGTCCACTGAAGCTTTCTTT.